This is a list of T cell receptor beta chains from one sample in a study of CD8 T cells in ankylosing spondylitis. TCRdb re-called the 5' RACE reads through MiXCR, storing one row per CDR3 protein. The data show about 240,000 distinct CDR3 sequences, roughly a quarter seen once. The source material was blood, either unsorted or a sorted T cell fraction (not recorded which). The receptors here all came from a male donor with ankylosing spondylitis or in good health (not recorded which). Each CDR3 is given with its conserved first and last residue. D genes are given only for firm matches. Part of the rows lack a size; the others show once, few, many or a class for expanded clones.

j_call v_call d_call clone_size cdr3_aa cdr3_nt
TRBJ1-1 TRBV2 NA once CASRRAGPNTEAFF TGTGCCAGCAGGAGGGCAGGGCCGAACACTGAAGCTTTCTTT
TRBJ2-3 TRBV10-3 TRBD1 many CAIRGGQGAADTQYF TGTGCCATCAGGGGGGGACAGGGGGCTGCAGATACGCAGTATTTT
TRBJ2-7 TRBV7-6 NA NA CASSQTGFYEQYF TGTGCCAGCAGCCAAACAGGATTCTACGAGCAGTACTTC
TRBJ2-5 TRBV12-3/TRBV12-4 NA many CASSPSKVETQYF TGTGCCAGCAGTCCTAGTAAAGTCGAGACCCAGTACTTC
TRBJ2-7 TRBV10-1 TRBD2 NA CASSPSGGAKEQYF TGCGCCAGCAGCCCTAGCGGGGGGGCTAAAGAGCAGTACTTC
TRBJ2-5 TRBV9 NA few CASSGPTPGETQYF TGTGCCAGCAGCGGCCCCACCCCGGGGGAGACCCAGTACTTC
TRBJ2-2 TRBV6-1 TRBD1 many CASRTPQGASSGELFF TGTGCCAGCAGAACCCCCCAGGGGGCGAGCTCCGGGGAGCTGTTTTTT
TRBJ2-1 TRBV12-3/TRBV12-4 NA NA CASTGIYNEQFF TGTGCCAGCACCGGGATTTACAATGAGCAGTTCTTC
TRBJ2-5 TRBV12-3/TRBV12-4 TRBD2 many CASSFQRGAETQYF TGTGCCAGCAGTTTCCAGCGGGGGGCTGAGACCCAGTACTTC
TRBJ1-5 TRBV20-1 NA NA CSAASSSNQPQHF TGCAGTGCTGCTTCTTCTAGCAATCAGCCCCAGCATTTT
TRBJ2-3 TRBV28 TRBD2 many CASREYLAGGIDTQYF TGTGCCAGCAGGGAGTACCTCGCGGGGGGGATAGATACGCAGTATTTT
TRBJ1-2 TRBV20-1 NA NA CSGTEGSNYGYTF TGCAGTGGGACAGAAGGCTCTAACTATGGCTACACCTTC
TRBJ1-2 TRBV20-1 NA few CSGKGLNPYGYTF TGCAGTGGAAAGGGACTCAACCCCTATGGCTACACCTTC
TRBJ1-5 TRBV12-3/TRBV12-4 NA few CASSAGRGQPQHF TGTGCCAGCAGTGCAGGGAGGGGGCAGCCCCAGCATTTT
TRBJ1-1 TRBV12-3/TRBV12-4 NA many CASSHANTEAFF TGTGCCAGCAGCCACGCGAACACTGAAGCTTTCTTT
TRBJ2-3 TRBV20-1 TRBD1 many CSARDGTGADTQYF TGCAGTGCTAGAGATGGGACAGGGGCGGATACGCAGTATTTT
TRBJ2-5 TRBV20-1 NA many CSASNQGQTQYF TGCAGTGCTAGTAACCAGGGGCAGACCCAGTACTTC
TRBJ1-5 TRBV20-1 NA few CSALKGLGQPQHF TGCAGTGCTCTGAAAGGATTAGGCCAGCCCCAGCATTTT
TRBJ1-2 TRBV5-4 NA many CASSFDSGGYGYTF TGTGCCAGCAGCTTCGACTCCGGAGGCTATGGCTACACCTTC
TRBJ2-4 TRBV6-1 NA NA CASSELADGGNIQYF TGTGCCAGCAGTGAATTGGCCGATGGGGGGAACATTCAGTACTTC
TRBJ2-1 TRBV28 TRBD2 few CASSFPSGYEQFF TGTGCCAGCAGTTTCCCTAGCGGGTATGAGCAGTTCTTC
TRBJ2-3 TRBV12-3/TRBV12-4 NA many CASRARGILTDTQYF TGTGCCAGCCGGGCACGGGGCATCCTCACAGATACGCAGTATTTT
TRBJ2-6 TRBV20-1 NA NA CSAPIFGANVLTF TGCAGTGCTCCCATTTTTGGGGCCAACGTCCTGACTTTC
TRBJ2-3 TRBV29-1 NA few CSVVPPGFTDTQYF TGCAGCGTTGTTCCCCCCGGGTTTACAGATACGCAGTATTTT
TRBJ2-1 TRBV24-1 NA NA CATSVVSGGHNEQFF TGTGCCACCAGTGTTGTCTCAGGAGGCCACAATGAGCAGTTCTTC
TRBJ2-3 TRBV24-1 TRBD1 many CATSDPDRVSTDTQYF TGTGCCACCAGTGATCCCGACAGGGTTAGCACAGATACGCAGTATTTT
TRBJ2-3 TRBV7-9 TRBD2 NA CASSLGSSGGSTDTQYF TGTGCCAGCAGCTTAGGGTCTAGCGGGGGAAGCACAGATACGCAGTATTTT
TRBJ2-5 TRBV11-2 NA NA CASSFNRQVETQYF TGTGCCAGCAGCTTCAACAGACAGGTGGAGACCCAGTACTTC
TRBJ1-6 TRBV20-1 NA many CSARSGLGNSPLHF TGCAGTGCACGCTCGGGCCTCGGCAATTCACCCCTCCACTTT
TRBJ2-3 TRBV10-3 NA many CAISESSRTDTQYF TGTGCCATCAGTGAGTCCTCACGAACAGATACGCAGTATTTT
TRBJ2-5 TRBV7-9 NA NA CASSLVWAGPQETQYF TGTGCCAGCAGCTTAGTCTGGGCGGGACCCCAAGAGACCCAGTACTTC
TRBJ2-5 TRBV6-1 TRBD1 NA CAIGQGYETQYF TGTGCCATTGGACAGGGGTACGAGACCCAGTACTTC
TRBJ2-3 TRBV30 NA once CAWSLGGRTDTQYF TGTGCCTGGAGCCTCGGTGGTAGGACAGATACGCAGTATTTT
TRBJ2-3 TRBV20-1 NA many CSARGGKIGSTDTQYF TGCAGTGCTAGAGGGGGAAAGATTGGTAGCACAGATACGCAGTATTTT
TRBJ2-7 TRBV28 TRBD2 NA CASRLGGIFGYEQYF TGTGCCAGCAGACTCGGGGGGATTTTTGGGTACGAGCAGTACTTC
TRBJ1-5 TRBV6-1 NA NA CATSTGIRQPQHF TGTGCCACCAGTACAGGGATTCGTCAGCCCCAGCATTTT
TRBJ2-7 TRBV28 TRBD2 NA CASSFGLAGYYEQYF TGTGCCAGCAGTTTCGGCCTAGCGGGATACTACGAGCAGTACTTC
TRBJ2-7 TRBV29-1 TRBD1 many CSVTGIHEQYF TGCAGCGTGACAGGGATCCACGAGCAGTACTTC
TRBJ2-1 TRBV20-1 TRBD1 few CSAPRPGDRTYNEQFF TGCAGTGCTCCGCGACCGGGGGACAGGACATACAATGAGCAGTTCTTC
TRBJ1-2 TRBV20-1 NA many CSARIRVGGYTF TGCAGTGCTAGGATCCGGGTTGGGGGCTACACCTTC
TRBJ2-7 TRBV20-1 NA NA CSATQGRGIGHEQYF TGCAGTGCTACCCAGGGGAGGGGAATAGGCCACGAGCAGTACTTC
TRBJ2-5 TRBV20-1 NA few CSASPGEETQYF TGCAGTGCTAGTCCCGGGGAAGAGACCCAGTACTTC
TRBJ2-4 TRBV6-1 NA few CASIPSGNAKNIQYF TGTGCCAGCATTCCGTCCGGGAACGCCAAAAACATTCAGTACTTC
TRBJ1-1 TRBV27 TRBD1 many CASSWGTGTEAFF TGTGCCAGCAGTTGGGGGACAGGGACTGAAGCTTTCTTT
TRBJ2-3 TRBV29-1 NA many CSVEVSLGTDTQYF TGCAGCGTTGAAGTGAGTCTAGGCACAGATACGCAGTATTTT
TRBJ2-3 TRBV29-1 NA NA CSVEESPGYTQYF TGCAGCGTTGAAGAGTCCCCAGGATATACGCAGTATTTT
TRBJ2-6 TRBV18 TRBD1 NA CASSPAGQGSGANVLTF TGTGCCAGCTCACCAGCGGGACAGGGGTCTGGGGCCAACGTCCTGACTTTC
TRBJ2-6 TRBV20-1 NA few CSAEISSGANVLTF TGCAGTGCCGAGATTAGCTCTGGGGCCAACGTCCTGACTTTC
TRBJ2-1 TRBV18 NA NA CASSPLQGHNEQFF TGTGCCAGCTCACCACTACAGGGACACAATGAGCAGTTCTTC
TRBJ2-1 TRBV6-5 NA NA CASSYAGGSGRGNEQFF TGTGCCAGCAGTTACGCCGGCGGTTCGGGGCGAGGCAATGAGCAGTTCTTC
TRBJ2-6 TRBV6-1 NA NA CASNTVRVSGANVLTF TGTGCCAGCAATACTGTCAGGGTCTCTGGGGCCAACGTCCTGACTTTC
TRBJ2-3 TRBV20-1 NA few CSARDGWADTQYF TGCAGTGCTAGAGATGGATGGGCAGATACGCAGTATTTT
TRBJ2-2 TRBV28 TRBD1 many CASTPGQGDTGELFF TGTGCCAGCACCCCGGGACAGGGGGACACCGGGGAGCTGTTTTTT
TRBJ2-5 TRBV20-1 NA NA CSASSATRKFETQYF TGCAGTGCTAGCTCTGCGACTAGAAAATTCGAGACCCAGTACTTC
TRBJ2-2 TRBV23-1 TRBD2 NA CASSQQGGLFGELFF TGCGCCAGCAGTCAACAGGGAGGGCTCTTCGGGGAGCTGTTTTTT